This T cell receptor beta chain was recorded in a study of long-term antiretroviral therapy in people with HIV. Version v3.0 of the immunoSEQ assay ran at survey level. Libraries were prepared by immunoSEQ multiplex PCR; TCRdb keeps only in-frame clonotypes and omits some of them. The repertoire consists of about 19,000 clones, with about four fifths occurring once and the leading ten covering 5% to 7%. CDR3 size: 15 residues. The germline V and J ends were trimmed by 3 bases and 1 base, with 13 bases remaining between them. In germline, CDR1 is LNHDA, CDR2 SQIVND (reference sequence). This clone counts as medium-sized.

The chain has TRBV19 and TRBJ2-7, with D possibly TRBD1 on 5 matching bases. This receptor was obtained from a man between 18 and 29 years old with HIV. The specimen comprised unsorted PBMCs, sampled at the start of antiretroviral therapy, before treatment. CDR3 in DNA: TGTGCCAGTAGTATTACAGGCGAACGATCCTACGAGCAGTACTTC. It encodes CASSITGERSYEQYF.